This is a list of T cell receptor beta chains from one sample in a study of blood T cell repertoires in COVID-19. Sequencing used immunoSEQ multiplex PCR; TCRdb keeps in-frame clones, though not all of them. Seen here are about 150,000 clones, around 80% observed once, and the top ten hold 13% to 15%. Sequencing input: peripheral blood. These receptors were obtained from a human donor with acute or convalescent COVID-19. The donor label of this sample is uncertain. Both conserved end residues are part of each CDR3. D genes are given only for firm matches. Some rows have no size entry. The others give once, few or many, or a class for an expanded clone.

J | size | V | D | DNA | CDR3
TRBJ1-2 | once | TRBV4-3 | . | TGCGCCAGCAGCCAAGAGAGGGTTGTGGATGGCTACACCTTC | CASSQERVVDGYTF
TRBJ1-5 | few | TRBV19 | TRBD1 | TGTGCCAGTACCCGGGGACAGGGGGCATATCAGCCCCAGCATTTT | CASTRGQGAYQPQHF
TRBJ1-2 | . | TRBV6-1 | . | TGTGCCAGCAGTGAAGCGTCTGAGGGTGGCTACACCTTC | CASSEASEGGYTF
TRBJ1-1 | . | TRBV5-6 | . | TGTGCCAGCAGTCCCCGGAGTATTAGGGGAACTGAAGCTTTCTTT | CASSPRSIRGTEAFF
TRBJ2-7 | . | TRBV2 | TRBD1 | TGTGCCAGCAGTGAAAACAGGGGGAACGAGCAGTACTTC | CASSENRGNEQYF
TRBJ2-5 | . | TRBV5-8 | TRBD1 | TGTGCCAGCAGCTCGGGACAGGGATTTGAGACCCAGTACTTC | CASSSGQGFETQYF
TRBJ1-4 | few | TRBV5-5 | . | TGTGCCAGCAGCTTGCAACGGACCCTCGGGGGAGCAACTAATGAAAAACTGTTTTTT | CASSLQRTLGGATNEKLFF
TRBJ1-2 | once | TRBV5-1 | . | TGCGCCAGCAGCTTTTCACAGGAGAGAGCTAATGGCTACACCTTC | CASSFSQERANGYTF
TRBJ2-1 | . | TRBV5-1 | TRBD2 | TGCGCCAGCAGCTTGAACGGGGAGGGGATCAATGAGCAGTTCTTC | CASSLNGEGINEQFF
TRBJ1-2 | once | TRBV7-9 | TRBD1 | TGTGCCAGCACCTCGACAGGGGGCAATTATGGCTACACCTTC | CASTSTGGNYGYTF
TRBJ1-2 | few | TRBV6-5 | . | TGTGCCAGCAGTTACGTCGGGGGGGGTAACTATGGCTACACCTTC | CASSYVGGGNYGYTF
TRBJ2-2 | few | TRBV3-1/TRBV3-2 | TRBD1 | TGTGCCAGCAGCCTAGGGACAGGGAGCACCGGGGAGCTGTTTTTT | CASSLGTGSTGELFF
TRBJ1-5 | . | TRBV18 | TRBD1 | TGTGCCAGCTCACCGGGACAGGGGTCAGATACCCCCCAGCATTTT | CASSPGQGSDTPQHF
TRBJ1-6 | . | TRBV15 | . | TGTGCCACCAGCAGAAAACCCGGGGGGGCGGCCCATAATTCACCCCTCCACTTT | CATSRKPGGAAHNSPLHF
TRBJ2-3 | . | TRBV5-1 | . | TGCGCCAGCAGCTTGGTAGGGGCCACAGATACGCAGTATTTT | CASSLVGATDTQYF
TRBJ2-4 | . | TRBV5-1 | . | TGCGCCAGCAGCTTGGCCTTCGTGAGGGATGGCAAAAACATTCAGTACTTC | CASSLAFVRDGKNIQYF
TRBJ2-3 | . | TRBV11-2 | TRBD2 | TGTGCCAGCAGCTACCGACCCACTAGCGGGGTCACAGATACGCAGTATTTT | CASSYRPTSGVTDTQYF
TRBJ1-4 | . | TRBV2 | TRBD1 | TGTGCCAGCAGATTGGACAGGGGCGGGGAAAAACTGTTTTTT | CASRLDRGGEKLFF
TRBJ1-5 | . | TRBV30 | . | TGTGCCTGGAGTTATGGCGGCTATAGCAATCAGCCCCAGCATTTT | CAWSYGGYSNQPQHF
TRBJ2-5 | once | TRBV7-2 | TRBD2 | TGTGCCAGCAGCTTATCCACTGGCGGGGGGGTCCGAGGGACCCAGTACTTC | CASSLSTGGGVRGTQYF
TRBJ1-2 | few | TRBV6-5 | . | TGTGCCAGCAGTTCGAGCCCCCTTACCTATGGCTACACCTTC | CASSSSPLTYGYTF
TRBJ1-2 | . | TRBV7-2 | TRBD1 | TGTGCCAGCAGCCCTGGCAGGGGGACCAACTATGGCTACACCTTC | CASSPGRGTNYGYTF
TRBJ2-3 | once | TRBV5-1 | . | TGCGCCAGCCAATACTTTTCTAGCACAGATACGCAGTATTTT | CASQYFSSTDTQYF
TRBJ2-2 | . | TRBV30 | TRBD1 | TGTGCCTGGAGTGTTGGACAGGGAGACGGGGAGCTGTTTTTT | CAWSVGQGDGELFF
TRBJ1-2 | . | TRBV6-5 | . | TGTGCCAGCAGTTCCCGGACAGATGGCTACACCTTC | CASSSRTDGYTF
TRBJ2-7 | few | TRBV18 | . | TGTGCCAGCTCACCAAACCAACGGTACGAGCAGTACTTC | CASSPNQRYEQYF
TRBJ2-3 | once | TRBV9 | . | TGTGCCAGCAGCCCTGATATAGGGGGAAGCACAGATACGCAGTATTTT | CASSPDIGGSTDTQYF
TRBJ2-1 | . | TRBV7-9 | . | TGTGCCAGCAGCCCGCTGACTGATGAGCAGTTCTTC | CASSPLTDEQFF
TRBJ2-3 | few | TRBV7-2 | TRBD2 | TGTGCCAGCAGCTTAGGAGGCGGGGGGTCTACGCAGTATTTT | CASSLGGGGSTQYF
TRBJ2-2 | few | TRBV7-2 | . | TGTGCCAGCAACGGACAGCTCGCGAACACCGGGGAGCTGTTTTTT | CASNGQLANTGELFF
TRBJ1-2 | once | TRBV5-1 | TRBD1 | TGCGCCAGCAGAGGACAGGTAGCTAACTATGGCTACACCTTC | CASRGQVANYGYTF
TRBJ2-7 | . | TRBV2 | . | TGTGCCAGCAGTGTTATAACAGGTACCGGTTGGTACGAGCAGTACTTC | CASSVITGTGWYEQYF
TRBJ2-7 | few | TRBV6-2/TRBV6-3 | . | TGTGCCAGCAGTTTACCCTATCCCTACGAGCAGTACTTC | CASSLPYPYEQYF
TRBJ1-5 | . | TRBV12-5 | TRBD1 | TGTGCTAGTGGTCCCACGGGGACAGGTGGTCAGCCCCAGCATTTT | CASGPTGTGGQPQHF
TRBJ1-5 | . | TRBV5-1 | TRBD1 | TGCGCCAGCGCACCAGGGGGAGACAATCAGCCCCAGCATTTT | CASAPGGDNQPQHF
TRBJ2-7 | . | TRBV6-1 | . | TGTGCCAGCAGTGAAGGAGGGACAAAGGCCTACGAGCAGTACTTC | CASSEGGTKAYEQYF
TRBJ2-7 | . | TRBV20-1 | . | TGCAGTGCTACTGAAGGGGCTGCAGGGATCGTCAACGAGCAGTACTTC | CSATEGAAGIVNEQYF
TRBJ1-6 | . | TRBV7-9 | TRBD1 | TGTGCCAGCAGCCGCCACCGGGACAGGAACAATTCACCCCTCCACTTT | CASSRHRDRNNSPLHF
TRBJ2-5 | . | TRBV7-9 | TRBD1 | TGTGCCAGCAGCCCCGGGACAGGACAAGAGACCCAGTACTTC | CASSPGTGQETQYF
TRBJ1-2 | . | TRBV9 | TRBD1 | TGTGCCAGCAGCTCTCGACAGGGAAGGAACTATGGCTACACCTTC | CASSSRQGRNYGYTF
TRBJ1-6 | . | TRBV10-2 | . | TGCGCCAGCAGTGATGGCGGATTCCTCCACTTT | CASSDGGFLHF
TRBJ1-2 | . | TRBV12-5 | . | TGTGCTAGTAGTATGGGGGTTCGGGTAGGCTACACCTTC | CASSMGVRVGYTF
TRBJ2-5 | . | TRBV30 | . | TGTGCCTGGAGTGAAACAGGGACCCAGTACTTC | CAWSETGTQYF
TRBJ2-7 | . | TRBV5-1 | . | TGCGCCAGCCGTCACGGGGTCTCCACCTACGAGCAGTACTTC | CASRHGVSTYEQYF
TRBJ2-7 | . | TRBV7-2 | . | TGTGCCAGCTCTCTGGTGCGCTCCTACGAGCAGTACTTC | CASSLVRSYEQYF
TRBJ2-1 | . | TRBV9 | TRBD1 | TGTGCCAGCAGCGTAGGACAGGGAAATGAGCAGTTCTTC | CASSVGQGNEQFF
TRBJ1-2 | . | TRBV6-2/TRBV6-3 | . | TGTGCCAGCAGTCCCCAGGGGACGGCTAACTATGGCTACACCTTC | CASSPQGTANYGYTF